This TCR beta chain was identified during a study of post-analysis software for immune sequencing data. Study summary: Disease trajectories encompassed relapsing-remitting, secondary progressive and progressive-relapsing multiple sclerosis.

Germline-derived CDR1 and CDR2 are SGHKS and YYEKEE (reference sequence). J lost 4 bases, V lost 4 bases, and 13 bases had no gene match. The CDR3 sequence is 17 residues long. The study, taken as a whole, reports: Relative to controls, patients had five TRBV segments at higher frequency, with TRBV5-6, TRBV5-1 and TRBV20-1 among these. Co-batched samples clustered tightly together by F measure. The normalized Chao1 diversity of multiple sclerosis patients was significantly lower than that of controls.

Libraries were made from TCR beta cDNA, and they carried unique molecular identifiers. The source material, about 0.9 to 10 million T cells, gave rise to roughly 0.5 million cDNA molecules. One entry per CDR3 protein, called by TCRdb with MiXCR from the PCR reads. The sample has more than 500,000 distinct CDR3 sequences; 30% to 40% are singletons. As regards this clonotype: Its antigen remains unidentified.

The TCR was taken from a girl younger than 18 with multiple sclerosis. Sequenced: blood. The rearrangement links TRBV5-5 to TRBJ2-4; 8 nucleotides align to TRBD1. CDR3 sequence: CASSLPGQGVEKNIQYF. CDR3 sequence (DNA): TGTGCCAGCAGCCTCCCCGGACAGGGCGTAGAAAAAAACATTCAGTACTTC.